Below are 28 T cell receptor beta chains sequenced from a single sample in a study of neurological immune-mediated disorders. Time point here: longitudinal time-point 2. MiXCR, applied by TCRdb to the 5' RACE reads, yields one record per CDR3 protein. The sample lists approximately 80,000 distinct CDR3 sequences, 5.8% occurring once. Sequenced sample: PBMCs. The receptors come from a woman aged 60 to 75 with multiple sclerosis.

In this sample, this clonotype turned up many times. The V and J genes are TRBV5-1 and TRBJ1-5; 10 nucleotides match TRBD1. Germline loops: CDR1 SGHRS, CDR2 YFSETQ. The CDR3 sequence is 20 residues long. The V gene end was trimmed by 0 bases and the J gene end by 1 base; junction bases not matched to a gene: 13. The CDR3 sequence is CASSLAGTGDLPRSNQPQHF. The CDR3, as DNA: TGCGCCAGCAGCTTGGCAGGGACAGGGGACTTACCACGGAGCAATCAGCCCCAGCATTTT. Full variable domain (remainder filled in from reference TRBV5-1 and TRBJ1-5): KAGVTQTPRYLIKTRGQQVTLSCSPISGHRSVSWYQQTPGQGLQFLFEYFSETQRNKGNFPGRFSGRQFSNSRSEMNVSTLELGDSALYLCASSLAGTGDLPRSNQPQHFGDGTRLSIL.

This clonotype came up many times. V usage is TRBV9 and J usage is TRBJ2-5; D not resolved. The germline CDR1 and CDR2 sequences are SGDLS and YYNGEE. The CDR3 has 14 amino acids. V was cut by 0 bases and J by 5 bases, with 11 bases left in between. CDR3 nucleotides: TGTGCCAGCAGCGTAGATGGGTTTCGCGAGACCCAGTACTTC. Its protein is CASSVDGFRETQYF.

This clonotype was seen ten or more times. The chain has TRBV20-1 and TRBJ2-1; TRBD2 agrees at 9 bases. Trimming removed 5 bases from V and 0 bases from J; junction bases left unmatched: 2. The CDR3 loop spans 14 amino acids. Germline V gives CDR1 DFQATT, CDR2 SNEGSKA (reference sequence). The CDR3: CSAPRGGSYNEQFF. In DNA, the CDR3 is TGCAGTGCTCCGCGGGGGGGCTCCTACAATGAGCAGTTCTTC.

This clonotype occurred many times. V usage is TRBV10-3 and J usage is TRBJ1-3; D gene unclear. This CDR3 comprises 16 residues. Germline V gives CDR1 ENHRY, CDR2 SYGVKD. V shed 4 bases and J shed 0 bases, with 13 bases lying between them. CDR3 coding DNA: TGTGCCATCAGTGTGGGCATACCTGGCTCTGGAAACACCATATATTTT. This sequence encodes CAISVGIPGSGNTIYF.

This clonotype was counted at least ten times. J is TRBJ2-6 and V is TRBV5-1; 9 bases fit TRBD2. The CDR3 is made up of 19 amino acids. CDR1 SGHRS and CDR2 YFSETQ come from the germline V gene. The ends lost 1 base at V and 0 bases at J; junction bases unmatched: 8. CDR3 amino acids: CASSLTWRGGSSGANVLTF. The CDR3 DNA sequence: TGCGCCAGCAGCTTGACTTGGCGGGGGGGGTCCTCTGGGGCCAACGTCCTGACTTTC.

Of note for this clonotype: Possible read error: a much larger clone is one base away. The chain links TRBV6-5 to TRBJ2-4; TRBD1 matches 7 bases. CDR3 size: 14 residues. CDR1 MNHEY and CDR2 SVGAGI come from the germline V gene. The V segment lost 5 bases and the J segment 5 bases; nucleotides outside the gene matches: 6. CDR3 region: CASSREGAQNIQYF. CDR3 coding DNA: TGTGCCAGCAGTCGCGAGGGGGCCCAAAACATTCAGTACTTC.

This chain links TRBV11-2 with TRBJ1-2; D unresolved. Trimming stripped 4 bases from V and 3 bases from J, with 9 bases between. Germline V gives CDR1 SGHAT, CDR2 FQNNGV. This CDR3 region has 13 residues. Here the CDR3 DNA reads TGTGCCAGCAGCTACGAACAGTACTATGGCTACACCTTC. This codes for CASSYEQYYGYTF. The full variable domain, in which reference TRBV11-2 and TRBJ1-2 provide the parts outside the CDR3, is EAGVAQSPRYKIIEKRQSVAFWCNPISGHATLYWYQQILGQGPKLLIQFQNNGVVDDSQLPKDRFSAERLKGVDSTLKIQPAKLEDSAVYLCASSYEQYYGYTFGSGTRLTVV.

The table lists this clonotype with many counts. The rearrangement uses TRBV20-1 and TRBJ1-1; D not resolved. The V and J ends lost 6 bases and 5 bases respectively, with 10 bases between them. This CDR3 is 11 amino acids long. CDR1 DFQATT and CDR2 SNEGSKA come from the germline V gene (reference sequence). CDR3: CSARTWTEAFF. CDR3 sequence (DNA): TGCAGTGCGAGGACCTGGACTGAAGCTTTCTTT.

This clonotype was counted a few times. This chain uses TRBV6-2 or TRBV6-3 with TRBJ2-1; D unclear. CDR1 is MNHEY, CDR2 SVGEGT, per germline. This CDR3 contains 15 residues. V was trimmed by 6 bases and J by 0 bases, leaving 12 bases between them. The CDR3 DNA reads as TGTGCCAGCAGCCCGACTCTCCCCTCCTACAATGAGCAGTTCTTC. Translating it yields CASSPTLPSYNEQFF.

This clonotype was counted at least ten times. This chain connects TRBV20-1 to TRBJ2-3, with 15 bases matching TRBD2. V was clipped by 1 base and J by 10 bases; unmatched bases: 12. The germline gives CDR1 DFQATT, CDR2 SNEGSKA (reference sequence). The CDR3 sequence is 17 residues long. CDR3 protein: CSARVESIGLAGGAQYF. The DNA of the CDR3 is TGCAGTGCTAGAGTTGAGAGCATCGGACTAGCGGGGGGGGCGCAGTATTTT.

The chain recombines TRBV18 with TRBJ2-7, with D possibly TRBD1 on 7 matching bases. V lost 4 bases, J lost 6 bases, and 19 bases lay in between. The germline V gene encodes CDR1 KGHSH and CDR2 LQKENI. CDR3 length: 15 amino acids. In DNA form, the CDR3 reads TGTGCCAGCTCACGGACTACAGGGGATCGTACCGAGCAGTACTTC. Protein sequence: CASSRTTGDRTEQYF.

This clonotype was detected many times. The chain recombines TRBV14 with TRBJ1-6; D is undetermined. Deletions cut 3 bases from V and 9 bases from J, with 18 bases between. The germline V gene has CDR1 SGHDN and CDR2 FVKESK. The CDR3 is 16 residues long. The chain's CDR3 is CASSQFLSGLGSPLHF. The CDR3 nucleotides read TGTGCCAGCAGCCAGTTTCTGTCTGGGCTGGGTTCACCCCTCCACTTT.

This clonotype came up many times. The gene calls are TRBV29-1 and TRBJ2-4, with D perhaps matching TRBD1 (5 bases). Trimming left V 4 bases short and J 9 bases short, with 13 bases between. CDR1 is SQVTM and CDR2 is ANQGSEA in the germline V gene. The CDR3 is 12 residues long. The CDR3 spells CSVVSTQGIQYF. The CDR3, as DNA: TGCAGCGTTGTCTCAACTCAGGGCATTCAGTACTTC.

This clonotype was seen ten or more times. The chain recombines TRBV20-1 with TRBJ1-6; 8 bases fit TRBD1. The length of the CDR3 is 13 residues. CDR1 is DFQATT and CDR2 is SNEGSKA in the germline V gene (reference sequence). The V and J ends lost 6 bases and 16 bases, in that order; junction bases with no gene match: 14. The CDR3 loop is CSAPDRVTSRLHF. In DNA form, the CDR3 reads TGCAGTGCCCCGGACAGGGTTACGTCCAGGCTCCACTTT.

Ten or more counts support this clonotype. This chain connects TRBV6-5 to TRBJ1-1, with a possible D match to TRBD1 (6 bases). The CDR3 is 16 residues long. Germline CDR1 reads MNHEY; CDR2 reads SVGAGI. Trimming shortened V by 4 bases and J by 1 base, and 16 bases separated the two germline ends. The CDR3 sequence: CASSSVKGGKNTEAFF. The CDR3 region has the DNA TGTGCCAGCAGTTCTGTAAAAGGGGGGAAGAACACTGAAGCTTTCTTT.

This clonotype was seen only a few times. The CDR3 region is CASSDAHRTAEAFF. CDR3 sequence (DNA): TGTGCCAGCAGTGACGCCCACCGGACAGCTGAAGCTTTCTTT. The V call is TRBV25-1, the J call TRBJ1-1; D may be TRBD1 (6 bases). Deletions cut 3 bases from V and 6 bases from J, with 14 bases between. Per germline, CDR1 MGHDK and CDR2 SYGVNS. The CDR3 contains 14 residues.

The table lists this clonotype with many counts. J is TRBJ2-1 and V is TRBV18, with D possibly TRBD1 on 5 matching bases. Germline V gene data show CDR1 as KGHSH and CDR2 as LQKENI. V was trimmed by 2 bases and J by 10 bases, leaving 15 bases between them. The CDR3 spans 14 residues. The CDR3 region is CASSPVTVGWEQFF. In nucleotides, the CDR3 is TGTGCCAGCTCACCAGTGACAGTGGGATGGGAGCAGTTCTTC. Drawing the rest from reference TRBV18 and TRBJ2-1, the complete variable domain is NAGVMQNPRHLVRRRGQEARLRCSPMKGHSHVYWYRQLPEEGLKFMVYLQKENIIDESGMPKERFSAEFPKEGPSILRIQQVVRGDSAAYFCASSPVTVGWEQFFGPGTRLTVL.

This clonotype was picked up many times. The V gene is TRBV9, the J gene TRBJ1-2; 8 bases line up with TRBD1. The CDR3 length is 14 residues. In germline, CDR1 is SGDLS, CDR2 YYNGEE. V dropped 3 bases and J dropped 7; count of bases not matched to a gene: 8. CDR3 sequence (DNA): TGTGCCAGCAGCGCCGGACAGGGAAGTTTTGGCTACACCTTC. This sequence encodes CASSAGQGSFGYTF. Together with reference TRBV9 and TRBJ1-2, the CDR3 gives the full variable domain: DSGVTQTPKHLITATGQRVTLRCSPRSGDLSVYWYQQSLDQGLQFLIQYYNGEERAKGNILERFSAQQFPDLHSELNLSSLELGDSALYFCASSAGQGSFGYTFGSGTRLTVV.

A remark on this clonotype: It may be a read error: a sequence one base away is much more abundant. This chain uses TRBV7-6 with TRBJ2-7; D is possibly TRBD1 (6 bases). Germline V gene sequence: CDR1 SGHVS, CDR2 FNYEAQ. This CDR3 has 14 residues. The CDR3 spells CTSSSETGPYEQYF. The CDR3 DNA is TGTACCAGCAGCTCGGAGACAGGCCCCTACGAGCAGTACTTC.

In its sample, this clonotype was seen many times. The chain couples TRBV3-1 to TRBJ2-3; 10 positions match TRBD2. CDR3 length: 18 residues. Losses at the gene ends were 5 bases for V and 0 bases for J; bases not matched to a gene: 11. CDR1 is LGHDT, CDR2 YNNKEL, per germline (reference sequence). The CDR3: CASSALAGEITSTDTQYF. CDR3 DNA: TGTGCCAGCAGCGCCCTAGCGGGGGAAATAACTAGCACAGATACGCAGTATTTT.

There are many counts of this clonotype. The CDR3 is CASSPRLGTDTQYF. CDR3 nucleotide sequence: TGTGCCAGCAGCCCGAGACTCGGCACAGATACGCAGTATTTT. This chain uses TRBV9 with TRBJ2-3; unclear D gene. Between the trimmed V and J ends, which lost 4 bases and 1 base, there was a span of 10 bases. This CDR3 spans 14 amino acids. Germline lookup yields CDR1 SGDLS and CDR2 YYNGEE.

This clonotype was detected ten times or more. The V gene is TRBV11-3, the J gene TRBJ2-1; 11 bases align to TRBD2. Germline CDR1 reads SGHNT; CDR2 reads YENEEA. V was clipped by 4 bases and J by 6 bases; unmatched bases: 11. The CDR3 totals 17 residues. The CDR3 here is CASSSTPTSGALNEQFF. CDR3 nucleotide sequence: TGTGCCAGCAGCTCGACCCCGACTAGCGGGGCGCTCAATGAGCAGTTCTTC.

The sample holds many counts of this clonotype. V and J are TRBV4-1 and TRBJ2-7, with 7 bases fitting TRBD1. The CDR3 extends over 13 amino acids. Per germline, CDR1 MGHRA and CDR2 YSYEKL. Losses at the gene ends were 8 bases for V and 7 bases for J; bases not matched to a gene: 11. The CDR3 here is CASVETGLGEQYF. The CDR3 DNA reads TGCGCCAGCGTCGAGACAGGGCTAGGGGAGCAGTACTTC.

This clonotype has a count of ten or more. CDR3 DNA sequence: TGCGCCAGCAGCTTGGCCGGTGGGGGACCCTACAATGAGCAGTTCTTC. Amino acid sequence: CASSLAGGGPYNEQFF. The rearrangement uses TRBV5-1 and TRBJ2-1; the D gene could be TRBD1 or TRBD2 (5 bases each). Germline V gene data show CDR1 as SGHRS and CDR2 as YFSETQ. The CDR3 has 16 amino acids. Trimming left V 0 bases short and J 2 bases short, with 12 bases between.

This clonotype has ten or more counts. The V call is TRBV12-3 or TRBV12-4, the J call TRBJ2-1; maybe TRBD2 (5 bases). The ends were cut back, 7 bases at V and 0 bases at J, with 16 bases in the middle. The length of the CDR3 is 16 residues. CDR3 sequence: CASTTRVGSSYNEQFF. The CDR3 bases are TGTGCCAGCACCACTAGGGTGGGGTCCTCCTACAATGAGCAGTTCTTC.

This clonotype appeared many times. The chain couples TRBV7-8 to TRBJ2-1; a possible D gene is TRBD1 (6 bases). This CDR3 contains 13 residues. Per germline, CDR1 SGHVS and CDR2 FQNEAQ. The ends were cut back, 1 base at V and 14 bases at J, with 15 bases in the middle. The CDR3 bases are TGTGCCAGCAGCTTAGGGCAGGGACAAAGGGAGTTCTTC. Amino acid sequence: CASSLGQGQREFF.

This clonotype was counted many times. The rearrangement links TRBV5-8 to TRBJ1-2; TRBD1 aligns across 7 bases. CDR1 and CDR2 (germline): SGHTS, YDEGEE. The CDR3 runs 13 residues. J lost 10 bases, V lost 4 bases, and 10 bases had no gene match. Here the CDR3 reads CASSHQRQGIYTF. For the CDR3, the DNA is TGTGCCAGCAGCCACCAGCGACAGGGTATCTACACCTTC.

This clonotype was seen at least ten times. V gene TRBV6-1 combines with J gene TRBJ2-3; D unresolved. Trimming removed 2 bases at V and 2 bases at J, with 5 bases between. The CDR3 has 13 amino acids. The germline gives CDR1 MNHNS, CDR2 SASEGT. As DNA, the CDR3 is TGTGCCAGCAGTGAATCCATCACAGATACGCAGTATTTT. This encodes CASSESITDTQYF.